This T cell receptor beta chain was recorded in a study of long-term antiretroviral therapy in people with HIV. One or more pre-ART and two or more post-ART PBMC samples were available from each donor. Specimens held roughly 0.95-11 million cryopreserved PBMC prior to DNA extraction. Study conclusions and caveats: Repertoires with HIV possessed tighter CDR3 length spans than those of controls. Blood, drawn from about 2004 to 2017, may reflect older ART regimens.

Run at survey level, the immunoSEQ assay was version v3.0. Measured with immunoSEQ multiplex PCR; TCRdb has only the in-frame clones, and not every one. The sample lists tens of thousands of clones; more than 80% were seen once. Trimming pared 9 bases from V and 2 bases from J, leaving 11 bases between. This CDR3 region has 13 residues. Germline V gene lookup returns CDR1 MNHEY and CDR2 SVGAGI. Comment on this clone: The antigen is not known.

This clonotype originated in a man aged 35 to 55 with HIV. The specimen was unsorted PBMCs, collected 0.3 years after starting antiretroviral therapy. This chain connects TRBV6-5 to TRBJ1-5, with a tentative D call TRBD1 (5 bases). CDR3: CASGGYGNQPQHF. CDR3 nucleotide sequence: TGTGCCAGTGGGGGATATGGCAATCAGCCCCAGCATTTT.